This TCR beta chain is drawn from a study of blood T cell repertoires in COVID-19. This clone came up many times. Assay used: immunoSEQ multiplex PCR; TCRdb lists only in-frame clones, some missing. The sample lists about 360,000 clones, roughly 90% occurring once. There are 14 residues in the CDR3. Per germline, CDR1 SEHNR and CDR2 FQNEAQ (reference sequence). The germline V and J ends were trimmed by 5 bases and 5 bases, with 15 bases remaining between them. The chain is built from TRBV7-9 and TRBJ1-1, with D unresolved. The sequenced sample consisted of peripheral blood. This clonotype was obtained from a woman aged 55-69 years with COVID-19, enrolled during active disease. DNA of the CDR3: TGTGCCAGCAGCCTGAGTATTCGCGAGACTGAAGCTTTCTTT. This encodes CASSLSIRETEAFF. Full variable domain (rest looked up from reference TRBV7-9 and TRBJ1-1): DTGVSQNPRHKITKRGQNVTFRCDPISEHNRLYWYRQTLGQGPEFLTYFQNEAQLEKSRLLSDRFSAERPKGSFSTLEIQRTEQGDSAMYLCASSLSIRETEAFFGQGTRLTVV.